A single sample is the source of the 16 T cell receptor beta chains below, sequenced in a study of T cell clones after liver transplantation. Assay used: immunoSEQ multiplex PCR; TCRdb lists only in-frame clones, some missing. The table shows about 76,000 clones, with 83% occurring only once. The source was CD4+ T cells from blood, collected at the 22-month timepoint. These receptors came from a human patient who received a liver transplant. The graft donor may account for some of the T cells.

This chain connects TRBV28 to TRBJ2-3; D is perhaps TRBD2 (6 bases). Germline CDR1 is MDHEN and CDR2 is SYDVKM. V lost 5 bases and J 1 base, leaving 10 bases between the germline ends. CDR3 length: 14 amino acids. This CDR3 is CASSPASGTDTQYF. The CDR3 coding sequence is TGTGCCAGCAGTCCAGCTAGCGGCACAGATACGCAGTATTTT.

This clone occurred a few times. The chain uses TRBV7-2 and TRBJ2-1, with unresolved D. Trimming removed 1 base at V and 3 bases at J, with 4 bases between. The CDR3 is 13 amino acids. Germline V lookup: CDR1 SGHTA, CDR2 FQGNSA. The CDR3 region is CASSLGNYNEQFF. The CDR3 region has the DNA TGTGCCAGCAGCTTAGGAAACTACAATGAGCAGTTCTTC.

The chain combines TRBV2 with TRBJ1-2; a weak D match, TRBD1 (6 bases). The CDR3 runs 14 residues. Trimming removed 5 bases at V and 6 bases at J, with 16 bases between. Germline lookup yields CDR1 SNHLY and CDR2 FYNNEI. The chain's CDR3 is CASSNRVDRNGYTF. In DNA form, the CDR3 reads TGTGCCAGCAGTAACAGGGTTGACCGAAATGGCTACACCTTC.

V and J are TRBV7-2 and TRBJ1-1, with D uncertain. Trimming shortened V by 5 bases and J by 10 bases, and 11 bases separated the two germline ends. From germline, CDR1 is SGHTA and CDR2 FQGNSA. CDR3 length: 11 amino acids. The CDR3 sequence: CASSPSGRAFF. In nucleotides, the CDR3 is TGTGCCAGCAGCCCTTCCGGTCGAGCTTTCTTT.

The rearrangement joins TRBV5-1 to TRBJ2-5, with 7 bases that match TRBD1. J was trimmed by 2 bases and V by 4 bases; bases with no gene match: 2. Germline assignment: CDR1 SGHRS and CDR2 YFSETQ. The CDR3 loop spans 13 amino acids. CDR3 region: CASSTGQQETQYF. CDR3 coding DNA: TGCGCCAGCAGCACGGGACAGCAAGAGACCCAGTACTTC.

The chain couples TRBV14 to TRBJ1-2, with D unclear. There are 13 residues in the CDR3. V was trimmed by 2 bases and J by 10 bases, leaving 14 bases between them. The germline V gene has CDR1 SGHDN and CDR2 FVKESK. The CDR3 DNA sequence: TGTGCCAGCAGCCAACCCCGGGCCCTCAACTACACCTTC. This translates into CASSQPRALNYTF. The variable domain in full, completed from reference TRBV14 and TRBJ1-2, reads EAGVTQFPSHSVIEKGQTVTLRCDPISGHDNLYWYRRVMGKEIKFLLHFVKESKQDESGMPNNRFLAERTGGTYSTLKVQPAELEDSGVYFCASSQPRALNYTFGSGTRLTVV.

The chain is built from TRBV10-3 and TRBJ1-1; no firm D call. The CDR3 loop spans 13 amino acids. The germline V and J ends were trimmed by 5 bases and 0 bases, with 7 bases remaining between them. Germline CDR1 reads ENHRY; CDR2 reads SYGVKD. CDR3 nucleotides: TGTGCCATCAGTTTCAACATGAACACTGAAGCTTTCTTT. Translation gives CAISFNMNTEAFF.

This chain connects TRBV2 to TRBJ2-1; D may be TRBD2 (5 bases). Germline V gives CDR1 SNHLY, CDR2 FYNNEI. The CDR3 is 12 amino acids. Trimming pared 3 bases from V and 12 bases from J, leaving 12 bases between. The CDR3 DNA reads as TGTGCCAGCAGTGAGGCCGGGGTCGGGCAGTTCTTC. Translation gives CASSEAGVGQFF.

The chain carries TRBV6-4 and TRBJ2-3, with D possibly being TRBD2 (5 bases). The CDR3 sequence is 13 residues long. V was shortened by 2 bases and J by 3 bases, with 6 bases between the two germline ends. CDR1 is MRHNA, CDR2 SNTAGT, per germline. CDR3 protein: CASSDPGTDTQYF. For the CDR3, the DNA is TGTGCCAGCAGTGACCCGGGGACAGATACGCAGTATTTT.

This CDR3 reads CASTIERDSYEQYF. In nucleotides, the CDR3 is TGTGCCAGCACCATAGAGAGAGATTCCTACGAGCAGTACTTC. V is TRBV7-2 and J is TRBJ2-7; D gene ambiguous. Germline-derived CDR1 and CDR2 are SGHTA and FQGNSA. The CDR3 is made up of 14 amino acids. Between the trimmed V and J ends, which lost 7 bases and 1 base, there was a span of 14 bases. The complete variable domain, with remaining parts taken from reference TRBV7-2 and TRBJ2-7, reads GAGVSQSPSNKVTEKGKDVELRCDPISGHTALYWYRQSLGQGLEFLIYFQGNSAPDKSGLPSDRFSAERTGGSVSTLTIQRTQQEDSAVYLCASTIERDSYEQYFGPGTRLTVT.

This clone was found a few times. V and J are TRBV7-2 and TRBJ2-1; 10 nucleotides align to TRBD1. This CDR3 has 14 amino acids. The ends lost 4 bases at V and 10 bases at J; junction bases unmatched: 7. CDR1 and CDR2 from the germline V gene are SGHTA and FQGNSA. The CDR3 DNA reads as TGTGCCAGCAGCTCCCGGGACAGGGGTTACGAGCAGTTCTTC. It translates to CASSSRDRGYEQFF.

CDR3 coding DNA: TGCGCCAGCAGCCAAGGACCCGGCGGGGAGACCCAGTACTTC. This sequence encodes CASSQGPGGETQYF. The chain uses TRBV5-1 and TRBJ2-5; a weak D match, TRBD2 (5 bases). The CDR3 length is 14 residues. The ends were cut back, 4 bases at V and 5 bases at J, with 15 bases in the middle. Germline V CDR1 and CDR2: SGHRS, YFSETQ.

The V and J genes are TRBV7-3 and TRBJ2-2; perhaps D is TRBD1 or TRBD2 (5 bases each). The germline V gene encodes CDR1 SGHTA and CDR2 FQGTGA. CDR3 length equals 13 residues. V lost 5 bases and J 6 bases, leaving 10 bases between the germline ends. The CDR3 here is CASSQGTSGELFF. DNA of the CDR3: TGTGCCAGCAGCCAAGGGACCTCCGGGGAGCTGTTTTTT.

This sequence joins TRBV5-1 and TRBJ2-2, with 7 positions matching TRBD1. Germline assignment: CDR1 SGHRS and CDR2 YFSETQ. With V trimmed by 4 bases and J by 2 bases, 5 bases remained unmatched. The CDR3 runs 15 residues. The CDR3 DNA is TGCGCCAGCAGCCGAGGGACAGCTAACACCGGGGAGCTGTTTTTT. This encodes CASSRGTANTGELFF.

The chain couples TRBV14 to TRBJ1-1; D gene uncertain. Germline assignment: CDR1 SGHDN and CDR2 FVKESK. Trimming removed 2 bases from V and 3 bases from J, with 7 bases in between. The CDR3 loop spans 13 amino acids. The CDR3: CASSQQRHTEAFF. The CDR3 nucleotides are TGTGCCAGCAGCCAACAAAGACACACTGAAGCTTTCTTT. The full variable domain, in which reference TRBV14 and TRBJ1-1 provide the parts outside the CDR3, is EAGVTQFPSHSVIEKGQTVTLRCDPISGHDNLYWYRRVMGKEIKFLLHFVKESKQDESGMPNNRFLAERTGGTYSTLKVQPAELEDSGVYFCASSQQRHTEAFFGQGTRLTVV.

The chain links TRBV28 to TRBJ1-4, with D tentatively TRBD1 (5 bases). Trimming stripped 3 bases from V and 6 bases from J, with 14 bases between. The CDR3 is 15 residues long. Germline lookup yields CDR1 MDHEN and CDR2 SYDVKM. The CDR3 DNA reads TGTGCCAGCAGTTTCCGGGGAGGGGACCATGAAAAACTGTTTTTT. Its translation: CASSFRGGDHEKLFF.